Listed below are T cell receptor beta chains from one sample, sequenced in a study of technical replicates of blood from several donors. Assay: immunoSEQ multiplex PCR; the TCRdb copy retains only in-frame clones and omits some. The table has approximately 74,000 clones, over 75% seen once. Sequenced material: PBMCs. The receptors stem from a human donor in good health. Some clones in this sample may be carry-over from other donors' samples. Both conserved end residues are trimmed from each CDR3. The order of the fields is clone size, V gene, CDR3 protein. Size is omitted from some rows. Given values are once, few, many or a class for expanded clones.

clone_size: NA
v_call: TRBV5-1
cdr3_aa: ASSSDTASGNTIY

clone_size: NA
v_call: TRBV6-5
cdr3_aa: ASSTNRGGETQY

clone_size: NA
v_call: TRBV7-2
cdr3_aa: ASSPRTGGGGYT

clone_size: NA
v_call: TRBV5-8
cdr3_aa: ASSWDRTFGNTIY

clone_size: NA
v_call: TRBV7-9
cdr3_aa: ASSSSGREPQH

clone_size: few
v_call: TRBV7-2
cdr3_aa: ASSLGQGFNQPQH

clone_size: NA
v_call: TRBV30
cdr3_aa: AWQGVGTDTQY

clone_size: NA
v_call: TRBV5-1
cdr3_aa: ASSIAGPRSTQY

clone_size: NA
v_call: TRBV13
cdr3_aa: ASSQAGISNEQF

clone_size: NA
v_call: TRBV25-1
cdr3_aa: ASSHPGGRTDTQY

clone_size: once
v_call: TRBV19
cdr3_aa: ASSIGTTGYQETQY

clone_size: NA
v_call: TRBV7-9
cdr3_aa: ASSLGGNSPLH

clone_size: NA
v_call: TRBV11-2
cdr3_aa: ASSPQGSDEQY

clone_size: NA
v_call: TRBV18
cdr3_aa: ASSEMRAKNIQY

clone_size: NA
v_call: TRBV7-2
cdr3_aa: ASSKRDRVYGYT

clone_size: NA
v_call: TRBV7-2
cdr3_aa: ASSLESVVGNEQF

clone_size: NA
v_call: TRBV9
cdr3_aa: ASSEPPGGNSPLH

clone_size: NA
v_call: TRBV7-8
cdr3_aa: ASSFAGREQY

clone_size: NA
v_call: TRBV6-1
cdr3_aa: ASSAADRALYEQY

clone_size: once
v_call: TRBV9
cdr3_aa: ASSNGARGGDSPLH

clone_size: NA
v_call: TRBV30
cdr3_aa: AWSGLAGWTDTQY

clone_size: NA
v_call: TRBV5-1
cdr3_aa: ASNSPQH

clone_size: NA
v_call: TRBV10-1
cdr3_aa: ASSVSSGTDTQY

clone_size: NA
v_call: TRBV14
cdr3_aa: ASSQEAPGTGLEQY

clone_size: NA
v_call: TRBV2
cdr3_aa: ASRRQGESYGYT

clone_size: NA
v_call: TRBV7-9
cdr3_aa: ASSKGTGGFYGYT

clone_size: NA
v_call: TRBV5-6
cdr3_aa: ASMGLAGGTNTGELF

clone_size: NA
v_call: TRBV19
cdr3_aa: ASSTSRNEQF

clone_size: NA
v_call: TRBV5-6
cdr3_aa: ASSSQGSHPYGYT

clone_size: NA
v_call: TRBV5-6
cdr3_aa: ASSSTNAGGSGANVLT

clone_size: once
v_call: TRBV7-2
cdr3_aa: ASSYLGGGTDTQY

clone_size: NA
v_call: TRBV28
cdr3_aa: ASNAERVGNTEAF

clone_size: few
v_call: TRBV7-9
cdr3_aa: ASSLVTGWSWDFSYEQY

clone_size: NA
v_call: TRBV2
cdr3_aa: ASSEGWGKQY

clone_size: NA
v_call: TRBV5-4
cdr3_aa: ASRPGTSGSNEQF

clone_size: NA
v_call: TRBV4-3
cdr3_aa: ASSQLGGQGSAGGGYT

clone_size: NA
v_call: TRBV29-1
cdr3_aa: SAGVGNTEAF

clone_size: once
v_call: TRBV7-7
cdr3_aa: ASSVDRRETQY

clone_size: NA
v_call: TRBV7-3
cdr3_aa: ASSPLAGAGTGELF

clone_size: NA
v_call: TRBV2
cdr3_aa: ASNGGTWTGELF

clone_size: NA
v_call: TRBV28
cdr3_aa: ASTPGQGNYGYT

clone_size: NA
v_call: TRBV5-4
cdr3_aa: ASSWGLAGGKETQY

clone_size: NA
v_call: TRBV7-8
cdr3_aa: ASSLVVMGAEQF

clone_size: NA
v_call: TRBV4-1
cdr3_aa: ASSQWERGAGNTIY

clone_size: NA
v_call: TRBV18
cdr3_aa: ASSPPARGTDTQY

clone_size: NA
v_call: TRBV7-2
cdr3_aa: ASSPGQLYTDTQY

clone_size: NA
v_call: TRBV5-6
cdr3_aa: ASSLGLAGVETQY

clone_size: NA
v_call: TRBV5-6
cdr3_aa: ASSLWGGARETQY

clone_size: NA
v_call: TRBV15
cdr3_aa: ATSRDWNGGETQY

clone_size: NA
v_call: TRBV30
cdr3_aa: AWSFSGLAGAEQY

clone_size: NA
v_call: TRBV29-1
cdr3_aa: SVGKTSGVEDTQY

clone_size: NA
v_call: TRBV10-3
cdr3_aa: AISEPGVNSPLH

clone_size: NA
v_call: TRBV6-1
cdr3_aa: ASSLRDRGLEQY

clone_size: NA
v_call: TRBV2
cdr3_aa: ASRETGVNYGYT

clone_size: NA
v_call: TRBV6-6
cdr3_aa: ASSAGGQPQH